These 12 T cell receptor beta chains were sequenced from one sample in a study of cytomegalovirus exposure and HLA in healthy donors (TCRdb year 2017). The library came from the immunoSEQ multiplex PCR assay. For the multiplex PCR, a mixture combining 60 forward primers for TCR Vbeta segments and 13 reverse primers for TCR Jbeta segments was used. Imported from immuneACCESS, the table was reduced by TCRdb to in-frame sequences with V and J called. These copies leave out some clones; in studies compared against another copy, an unresolved V gene accounts for under half, and the cause of the remainder is not known. The sample profile shows 170,000 or so clones; under 80% of them were found once. Approximately 13% of the sample is held by the ten biggest clonotypes. Sequenced sample: PBMCs. Receptor source: a woman aged 45-65 years in good health and CMV-seropositive.

This clone was detected a few times. The chain uses TRBV5-1 and TRBJ2-7; D is undetermined. CDR1 is SGHRS and CDR2 is YFSETQ in the germline V gene. The CDR3 is made up of 13 amino acids. Trimming cost V 2 bases and J 6 bases, with 12 bases left between them. CDR3 region: CASSFDIPAEQYF. DNA of the CDR3: TGCGCCAGCAGCTTTGACATTCCGGCCGAGCAGTACTTC. The variable domain in full, completed from reference TRBV5-1 and TRBJ2-7, reads KAGVTQTPRYLIKTRGQQVTLSCSPISGHRSVSWYQQTPGQGLQFLFEYFSETQRNKGNFPGRFSGRQFSNSRSEMNVSTLELGDSALYLCASSFDIPAEQYFGPGTRLTVT.

The CDR3, as DNA: TGTGCCAGTAGTATAGGGGGGGTTCTCGCATATGGCTACACCTTC. Amino acid sequence: CASSIGGVLAYGYTF. The chain joins TRBV19 to TRBJ1-2; D is perhaps TRBD1 (5 bases). Looked up from germline, CDR1 is LNHDA and CDR2 is SQIVND (reference sequence). Between the trimmed V and J ends, which lost 1 base and 5 bases, there was a span of 14 bases. The CDR3 consists of 15 residues.

The chain is built from TRBV16 and TRBJ1-5; maybe TRBD1 (5 bases). V dropped 6 bases and J dropped 4 bases, with 19 bases sitting between them. CDR1 is KGHSY, CDR2 FQNENV, per germline. This CDR3 has 16 amino acids. The CDR3 is CASRPGGVGFNQPQHF. CDR3 nucleotide sequence: TGTGCCAGCAGACCCGGGGGAGTTGGGTTTAATCAGCCCCAGCATTTT.

The chain combines TRBV19 with TRBJ1-2, with D maybe TRBD1 (6 bases). CDR1 LNHDA and CDR2 SQIVND come from the germline V gene (reference sequence). The CDR3 runs 14 residues. The V and J ends lost 6 bases and 3 bases respectively, with 14 bases between them. The CDR3 here is CASSRTARDYGYTF. CDR3 in DNA: TGTGCCAGTAGCCGGACAGCCCGGGACTATGGCTACACCTTC.

The chain combines TRBV13 with TRBJ2-3, with 8 bases lining up with TRBD2. Per the germline V gene, CDR1 is PRHDT and CDR2 is FYEKMQ (reference sequence). This CDR3 region has 12 residues. V lost 5 bases, J lost 10 bases, and 5 bases stayed unmatched. CDR3 loop: CASSTPAGAQYF. CDR3 in DNA: TGTGCCAGCAGCACCCCAGCGGGGGCGCAGTATTTT.

V and J are TRBV5-1 and TRBJ2-1; the D is unclear. This CDR3 region has 15 residues. V lost 3 bases to trimming and J lost 0 bases, with 10 bases between them. Germline values: CDR1 SGHRS, CDR2 YFSETQ. The CDR3 reads CASSSYASSYNEQFF. In nucleotides, the CDR3 is TGCGCCAGCAGCTCGTACGCCAGCTCCTACAATGAGCAGTTCTTC.

This clone was counted a single time. The DNA for the CDR3 is TGTGCCAGTAGTATGACCCTCCGACTAGCGGGGATGGCGGATACGCAGTATTTT. Translated: CASSMTLRLAGMADTQYF. The V call is TRBV19, the J call TRBJ2-3, with 11 bases identical to TRBD2. Germline V gene sequence: CDR1 LNHDA, CDR2 SQIVND (reference sequence). This CDR3 region has 18 residues. Losses at the gene ends were 3 bases for V and 6 bases for J; bases not matched to a gene: 14.

This chain joins TRBV29-1 and TRBJ2-2; 9 bases line up with TRBD2. CDR1 is SQVTM, CDR2 ANQGSEA, per germline. The CDR3 is 14 residues long. Trimming at V came to 2 bases and at J to 6 bases, leaving 4 bases not matched to a gene. CDR3 in DNA: TGCAGCGTTGAAAGGGCGGGGGGGGCCGGGGAGCTGTTTTTT. It translates to CSVERAGGAGELFF.

Written as DNA, the CDR3 is TGTGCCAGCAGTGAATTTGGGCCTACTAATGAAAAACTGTTTTTT. This encodes CASSEFGPTNEKLFF. This chain connects TRBV25-1 to TRBJ1-4; no clear D. Germline V gene data show CDR1 as MGHDK and CDR2 as SYGVNS. CDR3 length equals 15 residues. The V gene lost 1 base and the J gene lost 2 bases, with 8 bases spanning the gap.

This clone came up once. The chain links TRBV12-5 to TRBJ1-5; 7 bases are a match to TRBD1. The ends lost 1 base at V and 7 bases at J; junction bases unmatched: 7. Per germline, CDR1 LGHNT and CDR2 FRNRAP. The CDR3 loop spans 15 amino acids. The CDR3 DNA reads as TGTGCTAGTGGTTTGGGACAGGGAAATGGACAGCCCCAGCATTTT. It encodes CASGLGQGNGQPQHF.

V and J are TRBV2 and TRBJ2-4; 13 bases align to TRBD2. Unmatched junction bases numbered 5, after V lost 5 bases and J lost 7 bases. This CDR3 has 15 amino acids. The germline CDR1 and CDR2 sequences are SNHLY and FYNNEI. DNA of the CDR3: TGTGCCAGCAGTCGACTAGCGGGGGGCGGGAACATTCAGTACTTC. Its translation: CASSRLAGGGNIQYF. Together with reference TRBV2 and TRBJ2-4, the CDR3 gives the full variable domain: EPEVTQTPSHQVTQMGQEVILRCVPISNHLYFYWYRQILGQKVEFLVSFYNNEISEKSEIFDDQFSVERPDGSNFTLKIRSTKLEDSAMYFCASSRLAGGGNIQYFGAGTRLSVL.

The chain combines TRBV7-3 with TRBJ1-4, with 11 bases aligning to TRBD1. Trimming took 5 bases from V and 6 from J; bases not matched to a gene: 5. The CDR3 length is 15 residues. CDR1 and CDR2 from the germline V gene are SGHTA and FQGTGA. DNA of the CDR3: TGTGCCAGCAGCACAAGGACAGGGGGCGATGAAAAACTGTTTTTT. This encodes CASSTRTGGDEKLFF.